These 22 T cell receptor beta chains came from one sample sequenced in a study of neurological immune-mediated disorders. TCRdb recomputed calls from the 5' RACE reads with MiXCR, one row per CDR3 protein. This sample has about 99,000 distinct CDR3 sequences; 9.5% to 14% occur once, and the top ten carry more than 2.5%. Stated time point: longitudinal time-point 3. Sequences were obtained from PBMCs. The receptors derive from a female donor with HTLV-1-associated myelopathy (HAM/TSP).

The rearrangement uses TRBV7-9 and TRBJ2-1, with D maybe TRBD2 (5 bases). CDR1 is SEHNR and CDR2 is FQNEAQ in the germline V gene (reference sequence). The V and J ends lost 3 bases and 2 bases respectively, with 14 bases between them. The CDR3 has 16 amino acids. For the CDR3, the DNA is TGTGCCAGCAGCTTCGAGGAACTAGGCCCCTACAATGAGCAGTTCTTC. Its protein is CASSFEELGPYNEQFF.

This clonotype has a count of ten or more. The J gene is TRBJ2-1, the V gene TRBV6-2 or TRBV6-3; weak D call: TRBD2 (7 bases). This CDR3 region has 18 residues. Germline CDR1 MNHEY, CDR2 SVGEGT. The V and J ends lost 2 bases and 7 bases respectively, with 24 bases between them. The CDR3 sequence: CASSYPVRGGADRNEQFF. The CDR3 nucleotides read TGTGCCAGCAGTTACCCCGTGAGGGGGGGGGCCGATAGAAATGAGCAGTTCTTC.

This clonotype was detected ten times or more. This chain uses TRBV29-1 with TRBJ2-6; D gene uncertain. CDR3 length equals 15 residues. CDR1 and CDR2 from the germline V gene are SQVTM and ANQGSEA. Between the trimmed V and J ends, which lost 7 bases and 0 bases, there was a span of 13 bases. DNA of the CDR3: TGCAGCGCCTCCTTTGGGAACTCTGGGGCCAACGTCCTGACTTTC. It is translated as CSASFGNSGANVLTF.

This clonotype was picked up many times. This chain connects TRBV28 to TRBJ2-7; possibly TRBD1 for D (6 bases). The germline V gene encodes CDR1 MDHEN and CDR2 SYDVKM. The CDR3 runs 14 residues. The V end lost 6 bases, the J end lost 5 bases, and 17 bases lay between the germline ends. CDR3 in DNA: TGTGCCAGCAGGCTCAGGGGAATTCTCCACGAGCAGTACTTC. Its protein product is CASRLRGILHEQYF.

This clonotype has at least ten counts. CDR3 coding DNA: TGTGCCAGCACCTCATCCGGACAGGGGGAGAAGGGCTACACCTTC. This translates into CASTSSGQGEKGYTF. This chain uses TRBV28 with TRBJ1-2; 10 bases line up with TRBD1. Trimming took 7 bases from V and 8 from J; bases not matched to a gene: 13. Germline V gene sequence: CDR1 MDHEN, CDR2 SYDVKM. The CDR3 is made up of 15 amino acids.

This clonotype was found a few times. The chain joins TRBV6-5 to TRBJ2-7, with 9 positions matching TRBD1. Germline V gene data show CDR1 as MNHEY and CDR2 as SVGAGI. There are 14 residues in the CDR3. V gave up 5 bases and J gave up 3 bases; unmatched junction bases: 5. The CDR3 nucleotides are TGTGCCAGCAGTCGTCCGGGACAGGGCTACGAGCAGTACTTC. Its protein product is CASSRPGQGYEQYF.

This clonotype was seen a handful of times. This chain uses TRBV7-9 with TRBJ2-1, with TRBD1 identical over 7 bases. The CDR3 sequence is 15 residues long. The germline V gene encodes CDR1 SEHNR and CDR2 FQNEAQ (reference sequence). Losses at the gene ends were 5 bases for V and 8 bases for J; bases not matched to a gene: 12. This CDR3 is CASSLPYGTAHEQFF. The CDR3 DNA reads as TGTGCCAGCAGCCTTCCCTATGGGACAGCCCATGAGCAGTTCTTC. Full variable domain (missing parts from reference TRBV7-9 and TRBJ2-1): DTGVSQNPRHKITKRGQNVTFRCDPISEHNRLYWYRQTLGQGPEFLTYFQNEAQLEKSRLLSDRFSAERPKGSFSTLEIQRTEQGDSAMYLCASSLPYGTAHEQFFGPGTRLTVL.

This sequence joins TRBV2 and TRBJ1-6; no reliable D call. The V end lost 4 bases, the J end lost 7 bases, and 8 bases lay between the germline ends. CDR1 is SNHLY and CDR2 is FYNNEI in the germline V gene. There are 13 residues in the CDR3. The chain's CDR3 is CASSGAWNSPLHF. DNA for the CDR3: TGTGCCAGCAGTGGGGCGTGGAATTCACCCCTCCACTTT.

As concerns this clonotype: This may arise from a read error, as a much more abundant clone is one base away. This chain connects TRBV28 to TRBJ1-2, with D tentatively TRBD1 (6 bases). Germline V gene sequence: CDR1 MDHEN, CDR2 SYDVKM. The CDR3 has 14 residues. The CDR3 here is CASSPAQGIYGYNF. The CDR3 region has the DNA TGTGCCAGCAGTCCCGCCCAGGGGATCTATGGCTACAACTTC.

This clonotype was detected many times. This rearrangement joins TRBV2 to TRBJ1-5, with 8 bases that match TRBD1. CDR3 length: 15 amino acids. V was pared by 7 bases and J by 2 bases, with 7 bases of the junction left unmatched. CDR1 and CDR2 (germline): SNHLY, FYNNEI. For the CDR3, the DNA is TGTGCCAGCAACAGGGGGGGTGATGGCAATCAGCCCCAGCATTTT. Its translation is CASNRGGDGNQPQHF.

Only a few counts were recorded for this clonotype. J is TRBJ2-3 and V is TRBV5-1; 7 bases agree with TRBD2. The trim removed 2 bases at V and 2 bases at J, leaving 5 bases unmatched. The CDR3 extends over 15 amino acids. Germline loops: CDR1 SGHRS, CDR2 YFSETQ. The CDR3 here is CASSLKRETTDTQYF. CDR3 bases: TGCGCCAGCAGCTTAAAGCGGGAAACCACAGATACGCAGTATTTT.

This clonotype has at least ten counts. The chain uses TRBV20-1 and TRBJ2-7; D unresolved. The CDR3 runs to 12 residues. Deletions cut 6 bases from V and 4 bases from J, with 13 bases between. Germline V CDR1 and CDR2: DFQATT, SNEGSKA (reference sequence). CDR3 nucleotides: TGCAGTGCCGGATCGTCTTGGTACGAGCAGTACTTC. It codes for CSAGSSWYEQYF.

This clonotype has ten or more counts. V and J are TRBV5-1 and TRBJ2-1, with D tentatively TRBD2 (7 bases). The CDR3 contains 14 residues. Germline lookup yields CDR1 SGHRS and CDR2 YFSETQ. Trimming pared 4 bases from V and 6 bases from J, leaving 14 bases between. The CDR3 nucleotides are TGCGCCAGCAGCCCGGGGGGCCGGGGCAATGAGCAGTTCTTC. Amino acids: CASSPGGRGNEQFF.

This clonotype was seen repeatedly, ten times or more. The DNA of the CDR3 is TGTGCCAGGGGGACAGGGAGAACTGAAGCTTTCTTT. As protein: CARGTGRTEAFF. V and J are TRBV10-3 and TRBJ1-1, with 9 bases identical to TRBD1. Trimming took 10 bases from V and 5 from J; bases not matched to a gene: 5. CDR1 and CDR2 (germline): ENHRY, SYGVKD. The CDR3 consists of 12 residues.

This sequence joins TRBV25-1 and TRBJ1-1; possibly TRBD1 for D (6 bases). The CDR3 is 13 amino acids. The ends were cut back, 2 bases at V and 8 bases at J, with 12 bases in the middle. Germline values: CDR1 MGHDK, CDR2 SYGVNS. Written as DNA, the CDR3 is TGTGCCAGCAGTGAACCTACAGGGCCCGAAGCTTTCTTT. Translation: CASSEPTGPEAFF.

This clonotype was observed at least ten times. The rearrangement joins TRBV20-1 to TRBJ1-6; D is perhaps TRBD1 (5 bases). Deletions cut 0 bases from V and 1 base from J, with 7 bases between. The CDR3 loop spans 15 amino acids. Germline V gives CDR1 DFQATT, CDR2 SNEGSKA (reference sequence). CDR3 amino acids: CSAREAGSYNSPLHF. The CDR3 coding sequence is TGCAGTGCTAGAGAGGCAGGGTCCTATAATTCACCCCTCCACTTT.

The chain combines TRBV20-1 with TRBJ1-2; D might be TRBD1 (6 bases). Between the trimmed V and J ends, which lost 5 bases and 6 bases, there was a span of 19 bases. The germline gives CDR1 DFQATT, CDR2 SNEGSKA (reference sequence). This CDR3 is built from 14 residues. Here the CDR3 DNA reads TGCAGTGCTTTACCTCCTACAGGGACCCATGGCTACACCTTC. Amino acids: CSALPPTGTHGYTF.

This clonotype was recorded at least ten times. The chain joins TRBV3-1 to TRBJ2-3, with TRBD2 as a possible D gene (5 bases). The CDR3 spans 17 residues. Between the trimmed V and J ends, which lost 0 bases and 2 bases, there was a span of 15 bases. CDR1 and CDR2 (germline): LGHDT, YNNKEL (reference sequence). CDR3: CASSQDQVAISTDTQYF. The DNA for the CDR3 is TGTGCCAGCAGCCAAGATCAGGTAGCGATATCCACAGATACGCAGTATTTT.

The rearrangement links TRBV5-1 to TRBJ2-3; D is uncertain. The CDR3 has 15 residues. Trimming removed 3 bases from V and 2 bases from J, with 13 bases in between. From germline, CDR1 is SGHRS and CDR2 YFSETQ. The CDR3 region is CASSSLDTSTDTQYF. The CDR3 nucleotides are TGCGCCAGCAGCTCACTCGACACATCCACAGATACGCAGTATTTT.

This clonotype was counted at least ten times. The chain links TRBV7-2 to TRBJ2-1, with unresolved D. V was clipped by 5 bases and J by 7 bases, with 18 bases between them. The CDR3 contains 15 residues. The germline gives CDR1 SGHTA, CDR2 FQGNSA. CDR3 in amino acids: CASSVTPGLGNEQFF. CDR3 DNA sequence: TGTGCCAGCAGCGTGACTCCGGGTCTAGGAAATGAGCAGTTCTTC.

This clonotype was found many times. This CDR3 reads CASRPYGTPNEQYF. As DNA, the CDR3 is TGCGCCAGCAGACCATACGGGACCCCCAACGAGCAGTACTTC. The chain links TRBV5-1 to TRBJ2-7; TRBD1 or TRBD2 may be the D gene (5 bases each). V dropped 5 bases and J dropped 5 bases, with 17 bases sitting between them. The germline gives CDR1 SGHRS, CDR2 YFSETQ. The CDR3 sequence is 14 residues long.

The chain carries TRBV7-3 and TRBJ2-2; maybe TRBD2 (6 bases). The CDR3 extends over 17 amino acids. The germline gives CDR1 SGHTA, CDR2 FQGTGA. V gave up 1 base and J gave up 7 bases, with 19 bases separating them. CDR3 nucleotides: TGTGCCAGCAGCTTAAGGGGTAGCGGCCGACGGGTCGGGGAGCTGTTTTTT. This translates into CASSLRGSGRRVGELFF.